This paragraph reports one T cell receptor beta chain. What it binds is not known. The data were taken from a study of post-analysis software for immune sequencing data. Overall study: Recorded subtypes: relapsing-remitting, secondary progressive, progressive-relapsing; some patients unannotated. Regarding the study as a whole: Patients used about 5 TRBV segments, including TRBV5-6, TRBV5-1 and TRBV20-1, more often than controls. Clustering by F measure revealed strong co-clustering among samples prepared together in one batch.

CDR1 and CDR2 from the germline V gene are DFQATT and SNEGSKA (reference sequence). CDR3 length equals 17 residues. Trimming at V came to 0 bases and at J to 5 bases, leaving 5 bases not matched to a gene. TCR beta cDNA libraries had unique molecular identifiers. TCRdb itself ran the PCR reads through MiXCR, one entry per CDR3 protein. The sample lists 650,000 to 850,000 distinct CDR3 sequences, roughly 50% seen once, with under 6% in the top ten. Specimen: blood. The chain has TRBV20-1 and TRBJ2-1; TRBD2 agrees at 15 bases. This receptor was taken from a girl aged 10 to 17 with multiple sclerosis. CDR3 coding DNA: TGCAGTGCTAGAGAGGGACTAGCGGGAGGATTCCACAATGAGCAGTTCTTC. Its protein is CSAREGLAGGFHNEQFF.